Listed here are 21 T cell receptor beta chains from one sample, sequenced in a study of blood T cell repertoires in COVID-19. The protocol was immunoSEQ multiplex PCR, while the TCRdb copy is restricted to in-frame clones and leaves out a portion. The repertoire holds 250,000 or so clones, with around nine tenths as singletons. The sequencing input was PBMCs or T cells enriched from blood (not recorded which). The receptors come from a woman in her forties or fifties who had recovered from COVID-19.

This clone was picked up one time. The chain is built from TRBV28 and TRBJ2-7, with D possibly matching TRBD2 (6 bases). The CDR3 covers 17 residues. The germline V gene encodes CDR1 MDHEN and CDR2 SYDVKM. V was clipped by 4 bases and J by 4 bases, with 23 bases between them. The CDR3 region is CASSWAFGREEPYEQYF. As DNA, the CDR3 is TGTGCCAGCAGTTGGGCATTTGGGCGGGAAGAACCATACGAGCAGTACTTC. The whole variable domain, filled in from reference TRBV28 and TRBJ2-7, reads DVKVTQSSRYLVKRTGEKVFLECVQDMDHENMFWYRQDPGLGLRLIYFSYDVKMKEKGDIPEGYSVSREKKERFSLILESASTNQTSMYLCASSWAFGREEPYEQYFGPGTRLTVT.

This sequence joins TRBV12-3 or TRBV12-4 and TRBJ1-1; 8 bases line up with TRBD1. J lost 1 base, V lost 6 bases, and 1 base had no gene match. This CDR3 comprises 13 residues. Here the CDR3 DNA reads TGTGCCAGCAGGGGACAGGAGAACACTGAAGCTTTCTTT. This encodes CASRGQENTEAFF.

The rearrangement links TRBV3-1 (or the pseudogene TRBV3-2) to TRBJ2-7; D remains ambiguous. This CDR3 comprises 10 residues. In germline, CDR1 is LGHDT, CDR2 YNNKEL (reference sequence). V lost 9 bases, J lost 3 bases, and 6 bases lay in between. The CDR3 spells CARMSYEQYF. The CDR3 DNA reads TGTGCCAGAATGAGCTACGAGCAGTACTTC.

The CDR3 protein is CASSAAPLAAYNEQFF. In nucleotides, the CDR3 is TGTGCCAGCAGCGCCGCACCACTAGCGGCCTACAATGAGCAGTTCTTC. This sequence joins TRBV9 and TRBJ2-1, with TRBD2 identical over 8 bases. CDR3 length: 16 residues. J lost 2 bases, V lost 3 bases, and 7 bases had no gene match. CDR1 and CDR2 (germline): SGDLS, YYNGEE.

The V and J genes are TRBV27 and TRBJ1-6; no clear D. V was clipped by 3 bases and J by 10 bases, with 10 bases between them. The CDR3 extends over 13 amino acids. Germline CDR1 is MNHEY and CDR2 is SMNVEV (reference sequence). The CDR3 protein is CASSFRDYSPLHF. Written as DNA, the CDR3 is TGTGCCAGCAGTTTCCGGGATTACTCACCCCTCCACTTT.

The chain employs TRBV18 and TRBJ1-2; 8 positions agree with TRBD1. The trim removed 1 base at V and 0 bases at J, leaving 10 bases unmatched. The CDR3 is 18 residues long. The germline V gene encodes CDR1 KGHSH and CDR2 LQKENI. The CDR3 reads CASSPRVTGVPANYGYTF. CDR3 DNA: TGTGCCAGCTCACCACGAGTGACAGGGGTCCCAGCTAACTATGGCTACACCTTC.

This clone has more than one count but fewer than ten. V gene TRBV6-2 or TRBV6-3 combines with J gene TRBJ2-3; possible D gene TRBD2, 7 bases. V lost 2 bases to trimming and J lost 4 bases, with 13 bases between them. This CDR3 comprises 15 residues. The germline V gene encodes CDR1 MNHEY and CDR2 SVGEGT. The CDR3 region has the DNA TGTGCCAGCAGTTACGGGGGGGGCGCAGCAGATACGCAGTATTTT. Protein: CASSYGGGAADTQYF.

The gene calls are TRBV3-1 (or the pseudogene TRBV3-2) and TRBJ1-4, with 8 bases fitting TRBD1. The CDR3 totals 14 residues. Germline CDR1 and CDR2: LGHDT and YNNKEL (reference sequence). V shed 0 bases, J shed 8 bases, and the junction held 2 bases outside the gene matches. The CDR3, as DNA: TGTGCCAGCAGCCAAGACAGGGGGCAGGAAAAACTGTTTTTT. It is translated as CASSQDRGQEKLFF.

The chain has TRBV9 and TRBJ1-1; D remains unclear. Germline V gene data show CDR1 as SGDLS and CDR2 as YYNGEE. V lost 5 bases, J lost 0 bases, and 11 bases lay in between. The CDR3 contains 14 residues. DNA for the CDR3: TGTGCCAGCAGTGAAAGCTCGATGAACACTGAAGCTTTCTTT. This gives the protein CASSESSMNTEAFF.

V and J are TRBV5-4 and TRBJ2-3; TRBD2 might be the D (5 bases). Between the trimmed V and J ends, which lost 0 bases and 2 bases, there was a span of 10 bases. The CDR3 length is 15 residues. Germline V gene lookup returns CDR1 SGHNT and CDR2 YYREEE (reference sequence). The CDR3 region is CASSLGLSYTDTQYF. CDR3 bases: TGTGCCAGCAGCTTGGGACTATCCTACACAGATACGCAGTATTTT. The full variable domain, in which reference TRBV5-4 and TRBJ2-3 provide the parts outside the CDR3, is ETGVTQSPTHLIKTRGQQVTLRCSSQSGHNTVSWYQQALGQGPQFIFQYYREEENGRGNFPPRFSGLQFPNYSSELNVNALELDDSALYLCASSLGLSYTDTQYFGPGTRLTVL.

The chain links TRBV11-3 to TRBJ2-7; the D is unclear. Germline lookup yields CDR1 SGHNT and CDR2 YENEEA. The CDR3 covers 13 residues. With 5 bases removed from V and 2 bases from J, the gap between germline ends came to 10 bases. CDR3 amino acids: CASSLSETYEQYF. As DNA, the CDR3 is TGTGCCAGCAGCCTATCCGAAACCTACGAGCAGTACTTC. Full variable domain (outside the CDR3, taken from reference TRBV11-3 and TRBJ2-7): EAGVVQSPRYKIIEKKQPVAFWCNPISGHNTLYWYLQNLGQGPELLIRYENEEAVDDSQLPKDRFSAERLKGVDSTLKIQPAELGDSAVYLCASSLSETYEQYFGPGTRLTVT.

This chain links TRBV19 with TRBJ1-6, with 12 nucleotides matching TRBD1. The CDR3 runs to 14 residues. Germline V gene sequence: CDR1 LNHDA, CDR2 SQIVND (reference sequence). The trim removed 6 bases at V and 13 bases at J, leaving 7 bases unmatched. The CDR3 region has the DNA TGTGCCAGTAGACCGGGACAGGGGGCTTCCCCCCTCCACTTT. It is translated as CASRPGQGASPLHF.

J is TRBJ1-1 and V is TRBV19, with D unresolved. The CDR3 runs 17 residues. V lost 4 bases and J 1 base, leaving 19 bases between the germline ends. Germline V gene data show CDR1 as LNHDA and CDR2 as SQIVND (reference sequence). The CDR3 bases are TGTGCCAGTAGTACCGCTCGAGGGTTCACTCCGAACACTGAAGCTTTCTTT. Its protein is CASSTARGFTPNTEAFF.

CDR3 loop: CASKTALNTEAFF. The DNA of the CDR3 is TGTGCCAGTAAGACAGCCTTGAACACTGAAGCTTTCTTT. J is TRBJ1-1 and V is TRBV19; D is possibly TRBD1 (5 bases). The V gene lost 7 bases and the J gene lost 0 bases, with 9 bases spanning the gap. The CDR3 is 13 amino acids. The germline CDR1 and CDR2 sequences are LNHDA and SQIVND (reference sequence).

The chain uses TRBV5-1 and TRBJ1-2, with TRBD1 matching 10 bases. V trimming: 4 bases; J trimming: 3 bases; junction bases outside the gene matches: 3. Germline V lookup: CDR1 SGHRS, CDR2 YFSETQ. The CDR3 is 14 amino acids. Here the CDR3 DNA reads TGCGCCAGCAGCCATGGACAGGGGGACTATGGCTACACCTTC. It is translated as CASSHGQGDYGYTF.

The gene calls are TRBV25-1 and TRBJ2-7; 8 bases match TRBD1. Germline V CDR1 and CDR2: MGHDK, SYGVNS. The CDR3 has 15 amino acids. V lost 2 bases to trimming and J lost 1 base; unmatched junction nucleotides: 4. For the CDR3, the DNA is TGTGCCAGCAGTGAAGTGGGGACAGGATCCTACGAGCAGTACTTC. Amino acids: CASSEVGTGSYEQYF.

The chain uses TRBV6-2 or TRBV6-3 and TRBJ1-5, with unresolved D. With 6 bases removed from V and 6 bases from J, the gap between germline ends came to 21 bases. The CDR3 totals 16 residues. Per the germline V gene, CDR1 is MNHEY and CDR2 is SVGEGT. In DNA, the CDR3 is TGTGCCAGCAGCCCATCGGGAACCCCGGGGAGTCAGCCCCAGCATTTT. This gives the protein CASSPSGTPGSQPQHF.

This CDR3 is CASSAGTSGLNEQFF. The CDR3 bases are TGCGCCAGCAGCGCCGGGACTAGCGGGCTCAATGAGCAGTTCTTC. The rearrangement links TRBV5-1 to TRBJ2-1; 12 positions agree with TRBD2. In germline, CDR1 is SGHRS, CDR2 YFSETQ. V was pared by 4 bases and J by 6 bases, with 5 bases of the junction left unmatched. The CDR3 spans 15 residues. The full variable domain, its missing parts supplied by reference TRBV5-1 and TRBJ2-1, is KAGVTQTPRYLIKTRGQQVTLSCSPISGHRSVSWYQQTPGQGLQFLFEYFSETQRNKGNFPGRFSGRQFSNSRSEMNVSTLELGDSALYLCASSAGTSGLNEQFFGPGTRLTVL.

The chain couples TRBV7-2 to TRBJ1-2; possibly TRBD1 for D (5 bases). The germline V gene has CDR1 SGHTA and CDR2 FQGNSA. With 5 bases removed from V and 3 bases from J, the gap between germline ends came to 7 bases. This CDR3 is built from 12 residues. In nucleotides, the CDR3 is TGTGCCAGCAGCCAGGGCCACTATGGCTACACCTTC. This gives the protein CASSQGHYGYTF.

CDR3 in amino acids: CASEQGADGYTF. Written as DNA, the CDR3 is TGTGCCAGTGAACAGGGGGCTGATGGCTACACCTTC. The V call is TRBV19, the J call TRBJ1-2, with TRBD1 identical over 9 bases. The CDR3 covers 12 residues. Per the germline V gene, CDR1 is LNHDA and CDR2 is SQIVND (reference sequence). V dropped 8 bases and J dropped 6; count of bases not matched to a gene: 4.

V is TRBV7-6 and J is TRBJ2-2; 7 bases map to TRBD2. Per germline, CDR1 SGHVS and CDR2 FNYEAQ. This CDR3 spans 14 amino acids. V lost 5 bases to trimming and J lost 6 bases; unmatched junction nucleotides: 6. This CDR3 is CASSPLLASGELFF. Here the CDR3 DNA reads TGTGCCAGCAGCCCTTTACTAGCGTCCGGGGAGCTGTTTTTT.